These 27 T cell receptor beta chains came from one sample sequenced in a study of CD8 T cells in Susac syndrome. RNA amounts of roughly 0.45 to 1 ug underwent reverse transcription with random hexamers. TCRdb re-called the immunoSEQ multiplex PCR reads with MiXCR, one entry per CDR3 protein. The data contain about 180,000 distinct CDR3 sequences, roughly 95% of them singletons. Sequencing was done on a sample of CD8+ T cells from PBMCs. These receptor sequences come from a human donor with multiple sclerosis.

This chain links TRBV4-1 with TRBJ2-1; 7 nucleotides agree with TRBD1. The J segment lost 15 bases and the V segment lost 1 base, leaving 18 bases of the junction unmatched. The germline gives CDR1 MGHRA, CDR2 YSYEKL. The length of the CDR3 is 16 residues. In DNA form, the CDR3 reads TGCGCCAGCAGCCAAGGGCCCCCCGCGACAGGGCGTCACCCGTTCTTC. This translates into CASSQGPPATGRHPFF.

This chain connects TRBV4-1 to TRBJ2-1; TRBD1 agrees at 12 bases. CDR3 length: 14 residues. With V trimmed by 10 bases and J by 8 bases, 9 bases remained unmatched. Germline V gives CDR1 MGHRA, CDR2 YSYEKL. As DNA, the CDR3 is TGCGCCACCCGCGCCGGGACAGGGGGCGATGAGCAGTTCTTC. It codes for CATRAGTGGDEQFF.

The rearrangement joins TRBV30 to TRBJ1-1, with no clear D. Germline V gives CDR1 GTSNPN, CDR2 SVGIG (reference sequence). V lost 7 bases to trimming and J lost 1 base, with 10 bases between them. The CDR3 is 12 amino acids. CDR3 sequence: CASFSANTEAFF. CDR3 bases: TGTGCCTCGTTTAGCGCGAACACTGAAGCTTTCTTT.

This clonotype was observed a handful of times. The junction departs from germline at one end; a sequencing error may be responsible. The gene calls are TRBV4-1 and TRBJ2-1; no clear D gene. The germline gives CDR1 MGHRA, CDR2 YSYEKL. The CDR3 contains 12 residues. Written as DNA, the CDR3 is TGTGCCAGCAGCCAAGTGATCAATGAGCAGTTCTTC. It specifies CASSQVINEQFF.

The chain recombines TRBV20-1 with TRBJ2-1; 11 nucleotides match TRBD2. CDR3 length: 14 residues. Germline V CDR1 and CDR2: DFQATT, SNEGSKA (reference sequence). The V gene end was trimmed by 3 bases and the J gene end by 7 bases; junction bases not matched to a gene: 5. CDR3: CSASRTSGSNEQFF. The CDR3 DNA reads as TGCAGTGCTAGCAGAACTAGCGGGAGTAATGAGCAGTTCTTC.

J is TRBJ2-7 and V is TRBV7-9; D possibly corresponds to TRBD2 (7 bases). This CDR3 is built from 13 residues. CDR1 and CDR2 (germline): SEHNR, FQNEAQ (reference sequence). V was shortened by 5 bases and J by 6 bases, with 14 bases between the two germline ends. The CDR3 DNA reads TGTGCCAGCAGCCCCAAGGGGGGGGCCGAGCAGTACTTC. Translating gives CASSPKGGAEQYF.

In DNA, the CDR3 is TGTGCCAGCAGCGGAACGGGGACTAGCGGTGAGCAGTTCTTC. Protein: CASSGTGTSGEQFF. This chain uses TRBV9 with TRBJ2-1, with TRBD2 matching over 11 bases. V lost 3 bases, J lost 9 bases, and 5 bases stayed unmatched. The CDR3 loop spans 14 amino acids. Germline values: CDR1 SGDLS, CDR2 YYNGEE.

The chain has TRBV12-3 or TRBV12-4 and TRBJ2-1, with D perhaps matching TRBD2 (6 bases). V was cut by 0 bases and J by 4 bases, with 16 bases left in between. The CDR3 extends over 17 amino acids. For the CDR3, the DNA is TGTGCCAGCAGTTTAGCGGGACTCAACAACCTATACAATGAGCAGTTCTTC. This encodes CASSLAGLNNLYNEQFF.

The rearrangement joins TRBV27 to TRBJ1-2; D not certain. Germline CDR1 reads MNHEY; CDR2 reads SMNVEV (reference sequence). The V end was cut by 5 bases, the J end by 1 base, with 11 bases between. The CDR3 totals 14 residues. The DNA of the CDR3 is TGTGCCAGCAGTCAGACATCGAATAACTATGGCTACACCTTC. It yields the protein CASSQTSNNYGYTF.

The rearrangement joins TRBV7-6 to TRBJ2-7, with TRBD1 as a possible D gene (6 bases). Trimming pared 4 bases from V and 3 bases from J, leaving 10 bases between. The CDR3 extends over 13 amino acids. Germline V gene data show CDR1 as SGHVS and CDR2 as FNYEAQ. The CDR3 sequence: CASSSADSYEQYF. As DNA, the CDR3 is TGTGCCAGCAGCTCTGCGGACAGCTACGAGCAGTACTTC.

This clonotype was recorded only once. The chain couples TRBV25-1 to TRBJ1-6; a weak D match, TRBD1 (6 bases). Germline lookup yields CDR1 MGHDK and CDR2 SYGVNS. CDR3 length: 14 amino acids. Deletions cut 4 bases from V and 7 bases from J, with 11 bases between. Here the CDR3 reads CASSGNRVNSPLHF. Written as DNA, the CDR3 is TGTGCCAGCAGTGGCAACAGGGTAAATTCACCCCTCCACTTT.

The rearrangement links TRBV30 to TRBJ2-2; weak D call: TRBD2 (5 bases). This CDR3 spans 15 amino acids. V was pared by 8 bases and J by 4 bases, with 20 bases between. The V gene's germline CDR1 is GTSNPN and CDR2 SVGIG (reference sequence). The CDR3 DNA follows: TGTGCCCGGGGTCCGTTCCTCTCCGCCACCGGGGAGCTGTTTTTT. Amino acids: CARGPFLSATGELFF.

The chain combines TRBV12-5 with TRBJ1-2, with 8 bases identical to TRBD1. The CDR3 loop spans 14 amino acids. CDR1 is LGHNT, CDR2 FRNRAP, per germline. Trimming removed 4 bases from V and 8 bases from J; junction bases left unmatched: 9. CDR3 loop: CASGWDDRGFGYTF. In DNA form, the CDR3 reads TGTGCTAGTGGTTGGGACGACAGGGGTTTCGGCTACACCTTC. Using reference TRBV12-5 and TRBJ1-2 for the parts outside the CDR3, the full variable domain is DARVTQTPRHKVTEMGQEVTMRCQPILGHNTVFWYRQTMMQGLELLAYFRNRAPLDDSGMPKDRFSAEMPDATLATLKIQPSEPRDSAVYFCASGWDDRGFGYTFGSGTRLTVV.

This clonotype was detected only once. V is TRBV12-3 or TRBV12-4 and J is TRBJ2-1, with TRBD1 matching over 9 bases. This CDR3 spans 15 amino acids. V gave up 5 bases and J gave up 7 bases; unmatched junction bases: 9. The CDR3 here is CASSPQGASRNEQFF. The CDR3 DNA is TGTGCCAGCAGTCCACAGGGGGCGAGTAGGAATGAGCAGTTCTTC.

The chain recombines TRBV29-1 with TRBJ1-1, with 10 bases fitting TRBD1. The CDR3 loop spans 16 amino acids. Germline assignment: CDR1 SQVTM and CDR2 ANQGSEA. V dropped 6 bases and J dropped 1; count of bases not matched to a gene: 11. The CDR3: CSVGGRQGAANTEAFF. Here the CDR3 DNA reads TGCAGCGTCGGAGGCCGACAGGGGGCCGCGAACACTGAAGCTTTCTTT. The full variable domain, completed using reference TRBV29-1 and TRBJ1-1, is SAVISQKPSRDICQRGTSLTIQCQVDSQVTMMFWYRQQPGQSLTLIATANQGSEATYESGFVIDKFPISRPNLTFSTLTVSNMSPEDSSIYLCSVGGRQGAANTEAFFGQGTRLTVV.

The rearrangement joins TRBV7-9 to TRBJ2-2; D gene unclear. Germline CDR1 reads SEHNR; CDR2 reads FQNEAQ (reference sequence). Trimming cost V 6 bases and J 0 bases, with 11 bases left between them. The CDR3 is made up of 15 amino acids. The CDR3 DNA is TGTGCCAGCAGAGTAGGACCCTCGAACACCGGGGAGCTGTTTTTT. The encoded protein is CASRVGPSNTGELFF.

The chain employs TRBV15 and TRBJ2-3, with 14 nucleotides matching TRBD2. The V and J ends lost 1 base and 4 bases, in that order; junction bases with no gene match: 7. CDR1 and CDR2 (germline): LNHNV, YYDKDF (reference sequence). CDR3 size: 18 residues. The CDR3 region has the DNA TGTGCCACCAGCAGAGGACTAGCGGGGGGGCCCCTGCCAGATACGCAGTATTTT. Protein: CATSRGLAGGPLPDTQYF.

This sequence joins TRBV30 and TRBJ2-7; 7 positions match TRBD2. The germline V gene has CDR1 GTSNPN and CDR2 SVGIG (reference sequence). CDR3 length: 15 residues. The V segment lost 3 bases and the J segment 2 bases; nucleotides outside the gene matches: 10. Here the CDR3 DNA reads TGTGCCTGGAGATCACGGCTAGCGGCCGCCTACGAGCAGTACTTC. Amino acids: CAWRSRLAAAYEQYF.

V and J are TRBV7-9 and TRBJ2-5; no firm D call. Trimming left V 4 bases short and J 5 bases short, with 17 bases between. Germline V gene sequence: CDR1 SEHNR, CDR2 FQNEAQ (reference sequence). The CDR3 is 15 amino acids. The CDR3 is CASSSRSQPEETQYF. CDR3 sequence (DNA): TGTGCCAGCAGCTCAAGGTCCCAACCCGAGGAGACCCAGTACTTC.

The CDR3 is CASSNGGIQETQYF. The CDR3 coding sequence is TGTGCCAGCAGCAATGGGGGAATCCAAGAGACCCAGTACTTC. The chain joins TRBV7-3 to TRBJ2-5, with D possibly called TRBD1 or TRBD2 (5 bases each). This CDR3 region has 14 residues. Per germline, CDR1 SGHTA and CDR2 FQGTGA. Trimming stripped 5 bases from V and 1 base from J, with 11 bases between.

The J gene is TRBJ2-7, the V gene TRBV27; D ambiguous. Deletions cut 2 bases from V and 3 bases from J, with 8 bases between. This CDR3 is 13 amino acids long. CDR1 is MNHEY and CDR2 is SMNVEV in the germline V gene (reference sequence). CDR3 sequence reads: CASSLNGYYEQYF. The CDR3 DNA follows: TGTGCCAGCAGTTTAAACGGGTACTACGAGCAGTACTTC.

J is TRBJ2-1 and V is TRBV18; D is possibly TRBD1 or TRBD2 (5 bases each). CDR3 size: 17 residues. CDR1 and CDR2 (germline): KGHSH, LQKENI. V was clipped by 3 bases and J by 2 bases, with 17 bases between them. Here the CDR3 DNA reads TGTGCCAGCTCACCCCTGGGGGTTGCCTACACCTACAATGAGCAGTTCTTC. This encodes CASSPLGVAYTYNEQFF.

This sequence joins TRBV7-9 and TRBJ1-2, with D uncertain. V dropped 8 bases and J dropped 6 bases, with 16 bases sitting between them. Germline V lookup: CDR1 SEHNR, CDR2 FQNEAQ (reference sequence). This CDR3 is built from 13 residues. The CDR3 DNA reads TGTGCCAGCGGTCCCTCGGTTGACCATGGCTACACCTTC. This encodes CASGPSVDHGYTF. The full variable domain, with the rest looked up from reference TRBV7-9 and TRBJ1-2, is DTGVSQNPRHKITKRGQNVTFRCDPISEHNRLYWYRQTLGQGPEFLTYFQNEAQLEKSRLLSDRFSAERPKGSFSTLEIQRTEQGDSAMYLCASGPSVDHGYTFGSGTRLTVV.

The chain links TRBV29-1 to TRBJ1-2, with no clear D. This CDR3 is built from 10 residues. V was clipped by 4 bases and J by 4 bases, with 4 bases between them. CDR1 SQVTM and CDR2 ANQGSEA come from the germline V gene. In DNA form, the CDR3 reads TGCAGCGTTGGGGGCTATGGCTACACCTTC. Protein: CSVGGYGYTF.

The chain couples TRBV3-1 to TRBJ2-5, with D possibly TRBD2 on 6 matching bases. Per germline, CDR1 LGHDT and CDR2 YNNKEL (reference sequence). The CDR3 has 19 residues. Trimming took 4 bases from V and 3 from J, leaving 27 bases between them. CDR3 in DNA: TGTGCCAGCAGCCCCTACCCCGACCCGGGACTTGGGAGGAAAGAGACCCAGTACTTC. It is translated as CASSPYPDPGLGRKETQYF.

The rearrangement links TRBV12-3 or TRBV12-4 to TRBJ2-7, with no clear D. The CDR3 loop spans 13 amino acids. V was pared by 4 bases and J by 2 bases, with 9 bases between. The CDR3 region has the DNA TGTGCCAGCAGTTCGATAATTCCCTACGAGCAGTACTTC. Translation: CASSSIIPYEQYF.

This clonotype came up once. This rearrangement joins TRBV25-1 to TRBJ1-2; D is perhaps TRBD1 (5 bases). With 3 bases removed from V and 6 bases from J, the gap between germline ends came to 11 bases. The CDR3 contains 13 residues. Germline CDR1 is MGHDK and CDR2 is SYGVNS. CDR3 amino acids: CASSDGRADGYTF. The CDR3 nucleotides read TGTGCCAGCAGTGACGGCAGGGCTGATGGCTACACCTTC.